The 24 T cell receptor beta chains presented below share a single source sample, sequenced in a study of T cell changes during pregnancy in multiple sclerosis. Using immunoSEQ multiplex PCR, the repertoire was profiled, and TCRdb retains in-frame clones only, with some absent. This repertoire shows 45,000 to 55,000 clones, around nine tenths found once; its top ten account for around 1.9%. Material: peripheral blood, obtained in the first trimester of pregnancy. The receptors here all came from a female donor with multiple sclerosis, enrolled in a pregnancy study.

This CDR3 reads CATSRGRRLYEQYF. CDR3 nucleotide sequence: TGTGCCACCAGCAGAGGAAGGAGACTGTACGAGCAGTACTTC. The chain links TRBV15 to TRBJ2-7; D unclear. Looked up from germline, CDR1 is LNHNV and CDR2 is YYDKDF (reference sequence). The CDR3 covers 14 residues. Trimming removed 1 base at V and 4 bases at J, with 11 bases between.

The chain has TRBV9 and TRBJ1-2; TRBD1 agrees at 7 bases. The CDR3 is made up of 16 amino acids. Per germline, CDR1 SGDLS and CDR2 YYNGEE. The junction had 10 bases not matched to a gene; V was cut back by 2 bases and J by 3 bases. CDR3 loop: CASSVGQKLLDYGYTF. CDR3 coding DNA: TGTGCCAGCAGCGTGGGACAGAAGCTTCTGGACTATGGCTACACCTTC.

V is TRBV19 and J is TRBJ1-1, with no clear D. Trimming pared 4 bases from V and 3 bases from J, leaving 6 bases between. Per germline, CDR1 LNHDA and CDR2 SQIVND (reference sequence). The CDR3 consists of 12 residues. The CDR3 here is CASSKGDTEAFF. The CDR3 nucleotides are TGTGCCAGTAGTAAGGGAGACACTGAAGCTTTCTTT.

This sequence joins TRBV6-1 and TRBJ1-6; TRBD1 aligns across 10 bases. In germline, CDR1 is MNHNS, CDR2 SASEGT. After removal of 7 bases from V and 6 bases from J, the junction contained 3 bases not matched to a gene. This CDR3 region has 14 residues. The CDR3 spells CASNDRGLNSPLHF. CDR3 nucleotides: TGTGCCAGCAATGACAGGGGGCTTAATTCACCCCTCCACTTT.

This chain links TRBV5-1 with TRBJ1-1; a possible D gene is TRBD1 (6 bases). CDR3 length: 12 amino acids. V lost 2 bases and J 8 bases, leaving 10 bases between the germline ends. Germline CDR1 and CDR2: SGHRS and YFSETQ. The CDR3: CASSFSDREAFF. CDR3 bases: TGCGCCAGCAGCTTCTCCGACAGGGAAGCTTTCTTT.

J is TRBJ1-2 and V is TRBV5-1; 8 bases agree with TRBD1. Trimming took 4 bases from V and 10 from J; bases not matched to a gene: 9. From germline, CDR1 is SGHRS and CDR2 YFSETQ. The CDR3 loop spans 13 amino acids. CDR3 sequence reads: CASSLGQGMVYTF. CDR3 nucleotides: TGCGCCAGCAGCCTCGGACAGGGAATGGTCTACACCTTC.

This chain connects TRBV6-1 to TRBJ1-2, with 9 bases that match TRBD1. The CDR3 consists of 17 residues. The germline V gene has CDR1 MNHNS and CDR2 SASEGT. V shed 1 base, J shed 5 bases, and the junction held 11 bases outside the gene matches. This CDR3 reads CASSEGPADRGFYGYTF. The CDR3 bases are TGTGCCAGCAGTGAAGGGCCCGCGGACAGGGGTTTTTATGGCTACACCTTC.

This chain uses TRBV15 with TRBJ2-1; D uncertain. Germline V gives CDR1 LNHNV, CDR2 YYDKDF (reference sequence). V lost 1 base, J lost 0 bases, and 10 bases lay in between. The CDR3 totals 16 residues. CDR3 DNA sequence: TGTGCCACCAGCAGAGGCCAGTTTACCTCCTACAATGAGCAGTTCTTC. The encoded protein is CATSRGQFTSYNEQFF.

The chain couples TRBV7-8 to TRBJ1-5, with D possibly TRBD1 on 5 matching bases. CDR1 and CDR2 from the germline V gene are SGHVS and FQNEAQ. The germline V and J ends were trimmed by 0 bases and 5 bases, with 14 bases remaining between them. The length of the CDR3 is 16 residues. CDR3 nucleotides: TGTGCCAGCAGCTTAGCCAGGGCCCGGACGGATCAGCCCCAGCATTTT. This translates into CASSLARARTDQPQHF.

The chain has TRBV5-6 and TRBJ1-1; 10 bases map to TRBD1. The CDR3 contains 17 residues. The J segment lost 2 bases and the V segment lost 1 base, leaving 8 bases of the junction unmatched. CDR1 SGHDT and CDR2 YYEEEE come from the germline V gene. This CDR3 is CASSLFGTGVLNTEAFF. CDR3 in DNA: TGTGCCAGCAGCTTGTTTGGGACAGGGGTCTTAAACACTGAAGCTTTCTTT.

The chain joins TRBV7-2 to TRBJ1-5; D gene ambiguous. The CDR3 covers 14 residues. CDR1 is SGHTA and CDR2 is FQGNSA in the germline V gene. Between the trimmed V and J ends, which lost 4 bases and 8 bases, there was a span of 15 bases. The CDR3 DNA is TGTGCCAGCAGCTCTTATGGTGGCTCTGAGCCCCAGCATTTT. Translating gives CASSSYGGSEPQHF.

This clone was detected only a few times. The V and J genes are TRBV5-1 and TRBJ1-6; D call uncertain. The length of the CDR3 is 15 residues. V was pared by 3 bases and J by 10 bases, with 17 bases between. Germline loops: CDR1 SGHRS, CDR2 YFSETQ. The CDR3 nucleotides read TGCGCCAGCAGCTACTCTGTGGGAGGAGGATCACCCCTCCACTTT. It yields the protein CASSYSVGGGSPLHF. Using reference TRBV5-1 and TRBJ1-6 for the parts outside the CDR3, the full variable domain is KAGVTQTPRYLIKTRGQQVTLSCSPISGHRSVSWYQQTPGQGLQFLFEYFSETQRNKGNFPGRFSGRQFSNSRSEMNVSTLELGDSALYLCASSYSVGGGSPLHFGNGTRLTVT.

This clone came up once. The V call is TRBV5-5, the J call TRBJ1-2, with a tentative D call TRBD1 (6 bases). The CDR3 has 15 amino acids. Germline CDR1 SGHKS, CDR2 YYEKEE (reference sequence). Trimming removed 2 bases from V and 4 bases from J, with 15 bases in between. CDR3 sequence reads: CASSFRSDRIYGYTF. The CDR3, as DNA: TGTGCCAGCAGCTTTAGGTCGGACAGAATCTATGGCTACACCTTC. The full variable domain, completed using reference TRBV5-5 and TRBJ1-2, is DAGVTQSPTHLIKTRGQQVTLRCSPISGHKSVSWYQQVLGQGPQFIFQYYEKEERGRGNFPDRFSARQFPNYSSELNVNALLLGDSALYLCASSFRSDRIYGYTFGSGTRLTVV.

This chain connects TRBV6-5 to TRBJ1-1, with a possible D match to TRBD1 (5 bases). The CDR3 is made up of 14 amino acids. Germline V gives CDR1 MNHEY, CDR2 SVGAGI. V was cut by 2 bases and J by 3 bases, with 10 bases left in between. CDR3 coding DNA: TGTGCCAGCAGTTACAACCGGGGGGACACTGAAGCTTTCTTT. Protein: CASSYNRGDTEAFF.

DNA of the CDR3: TGCAGCGCTGCTACGCGGGCAACCAGGTTGAACACTGAAGCTTTCTTT. This codes for CSAATRATRLNTEAFF. The V gene is TRBV29-1, the J gene TRBJ1-1, with D unclear. Trimming stripped 7 bases from V and 0 bases from J, with 21 bases between. Looked up from germline, CDR1 is SQVTM and CDR2 is ANQGSEA. This CDR3 region has 16 residues.

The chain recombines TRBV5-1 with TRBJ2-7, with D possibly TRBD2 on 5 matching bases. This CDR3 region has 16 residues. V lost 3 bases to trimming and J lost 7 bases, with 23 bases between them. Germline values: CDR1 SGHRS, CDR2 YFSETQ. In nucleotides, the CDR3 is TGCGCCAGCAGCTCCTCGGCGGGTCTAAAATCTGGTGAGCAGTACTTC. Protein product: CASSSSAGLKSGEQYF.

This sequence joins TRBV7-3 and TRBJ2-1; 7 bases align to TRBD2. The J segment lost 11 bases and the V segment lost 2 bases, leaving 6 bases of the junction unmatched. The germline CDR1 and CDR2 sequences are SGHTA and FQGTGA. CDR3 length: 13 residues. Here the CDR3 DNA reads TGTGCCAGCAGCTTAGAGGGCGGGAGACAGCAGTTCTTC. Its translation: CASSLEGGRQQFF.

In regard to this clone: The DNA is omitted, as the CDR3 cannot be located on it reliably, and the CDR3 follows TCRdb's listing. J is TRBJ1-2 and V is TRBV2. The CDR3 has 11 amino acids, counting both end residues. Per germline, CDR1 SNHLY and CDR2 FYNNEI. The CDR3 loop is CASSVVGAGTF.

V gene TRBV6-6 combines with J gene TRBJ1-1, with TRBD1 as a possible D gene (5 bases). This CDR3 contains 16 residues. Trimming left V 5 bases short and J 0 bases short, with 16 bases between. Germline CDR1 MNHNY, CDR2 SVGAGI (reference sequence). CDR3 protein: CASSMGPGRLNTEAFF. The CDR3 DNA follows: TGTGCCAGCAGTATGGGGCCCGGGAGACTGAACACTGAAGCTTTCTTT.

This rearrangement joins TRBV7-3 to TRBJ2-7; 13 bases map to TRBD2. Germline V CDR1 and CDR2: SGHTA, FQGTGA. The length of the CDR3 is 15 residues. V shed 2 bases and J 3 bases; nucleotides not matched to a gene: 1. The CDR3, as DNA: TGTGCCAGCAGCTTAGGACTAGCGGGGGACTACGAGCAGTACTTC. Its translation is CASSLGLAGDYEQYF.

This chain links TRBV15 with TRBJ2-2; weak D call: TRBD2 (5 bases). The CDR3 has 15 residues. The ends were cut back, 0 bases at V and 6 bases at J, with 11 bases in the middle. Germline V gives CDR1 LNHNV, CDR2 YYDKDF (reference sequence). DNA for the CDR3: TGTGCCACCAGCAGAGATCTCAGAGGGTCCGGGGAGCTGTTTTTT. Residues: CATSRDLRGSGELFF.

The CDR3 here is CASSHNSMNTEAFF. The CDR3 nucleotides are TGCGCCAGCAGCCACAATTCTATGAACACTGAAGCTTTCTTT. This sequence joins TRBV4-1 and TRBJ1-1; D remains unclear. Trimming pared 3 bases from V and 0 bases from J, leaving 8 bases between. The CDR3 runs to 14 residues. Looked up from germline, CDR1 is MGHRA and CDR2 is YSYEKL.

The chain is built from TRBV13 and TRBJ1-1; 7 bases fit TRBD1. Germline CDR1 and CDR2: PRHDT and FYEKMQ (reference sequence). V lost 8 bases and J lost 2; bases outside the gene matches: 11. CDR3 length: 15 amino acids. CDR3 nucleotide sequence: TGTGCCAGCGCGGGCAGGGGGATTGGAAACACTGAAGCTTTCTTT. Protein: CASAGRGIGNTEAFF.

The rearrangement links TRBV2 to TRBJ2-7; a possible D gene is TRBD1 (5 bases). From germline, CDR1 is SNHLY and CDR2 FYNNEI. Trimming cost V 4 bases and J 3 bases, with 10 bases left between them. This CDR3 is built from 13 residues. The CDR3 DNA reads TGTGCCAGCAGTGCAGGGCACGACTACGAGCAGTACTTC. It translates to CASSAGHDYEQYF.